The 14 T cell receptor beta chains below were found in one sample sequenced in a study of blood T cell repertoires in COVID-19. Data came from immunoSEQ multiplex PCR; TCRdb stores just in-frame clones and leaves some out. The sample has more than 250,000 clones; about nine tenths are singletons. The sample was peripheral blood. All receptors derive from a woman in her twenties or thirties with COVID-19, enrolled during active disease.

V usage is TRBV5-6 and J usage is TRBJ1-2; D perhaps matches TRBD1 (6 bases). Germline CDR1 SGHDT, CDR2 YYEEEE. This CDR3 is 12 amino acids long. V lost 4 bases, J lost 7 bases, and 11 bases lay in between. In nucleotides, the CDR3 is TGTGCCAGCAGCCCGGGGGGCACTGGCTACACCTTC. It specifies CASSPGGTGYTF. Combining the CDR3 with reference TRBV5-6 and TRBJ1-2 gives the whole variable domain DAGVTQSPTHLIKTRGQQVTLRCSPKSGHDTVSWYQQALGQGPQFIFQYYEEEERQRGNFPDRFSGHQFPNYSSELNVNALLLGDSALYLCASSPGGTGYTFGSGTRLTVV.

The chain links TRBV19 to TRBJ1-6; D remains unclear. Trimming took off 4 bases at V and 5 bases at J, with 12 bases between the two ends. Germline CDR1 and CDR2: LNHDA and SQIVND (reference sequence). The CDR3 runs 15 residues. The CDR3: CASSRLGRNNSPLHF. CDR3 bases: TGTGCCAGTAGTAGGCTTGGGAGGAATAATTCACCCCTCCACTTT. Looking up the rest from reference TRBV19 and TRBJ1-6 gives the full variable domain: DGGITQSPKYLFRKEGQNVTLSCEQNLNHDAMYWYRQDPGQGLRLIYYSQIVNDFQKGDIAEGYSVSREKKESFPLTVTSAQKNPTAFYLCASSRLGRNNSPLHFGNGTRLTVT.

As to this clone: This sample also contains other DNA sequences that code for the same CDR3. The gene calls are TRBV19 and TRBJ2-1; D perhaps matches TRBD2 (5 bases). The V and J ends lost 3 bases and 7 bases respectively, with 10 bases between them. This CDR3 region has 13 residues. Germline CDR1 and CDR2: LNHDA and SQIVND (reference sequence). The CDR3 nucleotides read TGTGCCAGTAGTATCTTCTCGGGAAATGAGCAGTTCTTC. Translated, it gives CASSIFSGNEQFF.

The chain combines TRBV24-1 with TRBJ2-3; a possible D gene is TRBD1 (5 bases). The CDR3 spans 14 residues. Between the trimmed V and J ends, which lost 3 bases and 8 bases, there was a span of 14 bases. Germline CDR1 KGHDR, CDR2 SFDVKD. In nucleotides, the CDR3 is TGTGCCACCAGTGATCCCCTGGGGCCCTCTACGCAGTATTTT. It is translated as CATSDPLGPSTQYF.

CDR3 amino acids: CASSESAGNTGELFF. The DNA of the CDR3 is TGTGCCAGCAGCGAAAGTGCGGGGAACACCGGGGAGCTGTTTTTT. The V and J genes are TRBV21-1 and TRBJ2-2; the listed D gene, TRBD2, was not tested against the DNA. TRBV21-1 constitutes a pseudogene. The CDR3 is made up of 15 amino acids.

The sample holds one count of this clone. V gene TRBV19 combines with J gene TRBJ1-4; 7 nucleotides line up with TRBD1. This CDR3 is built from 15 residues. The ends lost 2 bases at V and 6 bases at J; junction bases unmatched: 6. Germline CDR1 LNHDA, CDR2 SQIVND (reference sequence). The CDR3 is CASSISWTGYEKLFF. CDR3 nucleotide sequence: TGTGCCAGTAGTATATCGTGGACAGGCTATGAAAAACTGTTTTTT.

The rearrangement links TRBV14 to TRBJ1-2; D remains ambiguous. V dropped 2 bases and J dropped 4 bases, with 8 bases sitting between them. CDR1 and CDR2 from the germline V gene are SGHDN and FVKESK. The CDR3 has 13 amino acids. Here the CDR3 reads CASSQQKFYGYTF. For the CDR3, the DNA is TGTGCCAGCAGCCAACAGAAATTCTATGGCTACACCTTC.

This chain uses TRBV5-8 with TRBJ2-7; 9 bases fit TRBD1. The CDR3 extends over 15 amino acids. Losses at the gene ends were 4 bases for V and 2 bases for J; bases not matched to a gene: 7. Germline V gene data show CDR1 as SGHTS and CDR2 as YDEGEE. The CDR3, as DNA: TGTGCCAGCAGCGGGGGACAGGGAGAGGCCTACGAGCAGTACTTC. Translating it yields CASSGGQGEAYEQYF.

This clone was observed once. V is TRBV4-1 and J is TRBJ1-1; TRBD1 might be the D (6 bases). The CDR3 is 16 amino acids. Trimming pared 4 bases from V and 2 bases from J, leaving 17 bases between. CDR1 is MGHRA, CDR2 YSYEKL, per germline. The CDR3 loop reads CASSRRSDSPNTEAFF. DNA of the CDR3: TGCGCCAGCAGCCGTAGATCGGACAGCCCTAACACTGAAGCTTTCTTT.

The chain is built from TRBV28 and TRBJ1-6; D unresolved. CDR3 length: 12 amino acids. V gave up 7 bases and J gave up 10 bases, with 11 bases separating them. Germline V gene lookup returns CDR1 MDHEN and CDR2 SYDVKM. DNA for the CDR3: TGTGCCAGCAACGGGATTGGGTCACCCCTCCACTTT. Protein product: CASNGIGSPLHF.

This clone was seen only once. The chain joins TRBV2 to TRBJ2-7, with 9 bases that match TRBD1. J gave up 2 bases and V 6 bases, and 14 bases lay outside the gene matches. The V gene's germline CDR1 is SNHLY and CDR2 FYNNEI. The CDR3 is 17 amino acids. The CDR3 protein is CASRPHLRRQGAYEQYF. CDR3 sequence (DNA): TGTGCCAGCAGACCGCATCTCCGGAGACAGGGGGCCTACGAGCAGTACTTC.

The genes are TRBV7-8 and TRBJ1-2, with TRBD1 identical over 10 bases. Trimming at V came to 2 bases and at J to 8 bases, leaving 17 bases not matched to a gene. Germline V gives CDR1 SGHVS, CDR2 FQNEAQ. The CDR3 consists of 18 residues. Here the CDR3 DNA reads TGTGCCAGCAGCTTAAGACGGGACAGGGGCCTAGCTTTGGGAGGCTACACCTTC. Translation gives CASSLRRDRGLALGGYTF.

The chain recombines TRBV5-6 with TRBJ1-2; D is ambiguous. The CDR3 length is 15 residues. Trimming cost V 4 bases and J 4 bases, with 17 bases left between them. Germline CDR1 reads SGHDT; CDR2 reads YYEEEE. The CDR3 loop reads CASSRLREWIYGYTF. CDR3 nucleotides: TGTGCCAGCAGCCGGTTGAGGGAATGGATCTATGGCTACACCTTC.

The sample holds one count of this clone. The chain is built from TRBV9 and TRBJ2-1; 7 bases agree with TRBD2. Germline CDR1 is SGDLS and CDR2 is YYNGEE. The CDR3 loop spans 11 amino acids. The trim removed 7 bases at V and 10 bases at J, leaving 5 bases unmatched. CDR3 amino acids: CASRPAGEQFF. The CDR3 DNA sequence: TGTGCCAGCCGGCCAGCGGGGGAGCAGTTCTTC. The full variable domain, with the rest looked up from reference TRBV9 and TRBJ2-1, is DSGVTQTPKHLITATGQRVTLRCSPRSGDLSVYWYQQSLDQGLQFLIQYYNGEERAKGNILERFSAQQFPDLHSELNLSSLELGDSALYFCASRPAGEQFFGPGTRLTVL.